Shown below are 9 T cell receptor beta chains from a single sample sequenced in a study of OX40 agonist ivuxolimab in advanced cancers. Receptor amplification or capture employed the immunoSEQ multiplex PCR assay. In TCRdb, the immuneACCESS table is reduced to in-frame sequences with V and J assigned. These tables do not hold every clone; where another copy was compared, an unresolved V gene accounts for under half, and the others remain unexplained. Counted in this sample were 70,000 to 90,000 clones; roughly 90% of them appeared once. 0.3% to 0.4% of the sample is in the top ten clones. The sequencing used CD4+ or CD8+ T cells sorted from blood, collected in a trial of the OX40 agonist ivuxolimab. These receptors all stem from an adult with an advanced solid tumor such as melanoma, head and neck, liver or kidney cancer.

The rearrangement joins TRBV5-1 to TRBJ2-3, with a possible D match to TRBD2 (5 bases). This CDR3 has 13 residues. Germline values: CDR1 SGHRS, CDR2 YFSETQ. Trimming cost V 1 base and J 5 bases, with 8 bases left between them. The CDR3 is CASSLIEGDTQYF. The CDR3 DNA is TGCGCCAGCAGCTTGATTGAGGGAGATACGCAGTATTTT.

This chain links TRBV30 with TRBJ2-2; a weak D match, TRBD1 (5 bases). V gave up 4 bases and J gave up 4 bases, with 13 bases separating them. Looked up from germline, CDR1 is GTSNPN and CDR2 is SVGIG (reference sequence). The CDR3 covers 14 residues. CDR3 in DNA: TGTGCCTGGAATCCAGGGTCGGGCACCGGGGAGCTGTTTTTT. Translation gives CAWNPGSGTGELFF.

The chain carries TRBV2 and TRBJ2-3; D gene uncertain. This CDR3 has 14 residues. Germline CDR1 and CDR2: SNHLY and FYNNEI. Trimming removed 8 bases from V and 2 bases from J, with 14 bases in between. The CDR3 nucleotides read TGTGCCAGCGGCGAGGTAGGGTTCACAGATACGCAGTATTTT. Translated, it gives CASGEVGFTDTQYF. The complete variable domain, with remaining parts taken from reference TRBV2 and TRBJ2-3, reads EPEVTQTPSHQVTQMGQEVILRCVPISNHLYFYWYRQILGQKVEFLVSFYNNEISEKSEIFDDQFSVERPDGSNFTLKIRSTKLEDSAMYFCASGEVGFTDTQYFGPGTRLTVL.

CDR3 DNA sequence: TGCAGCGTTGATTCTGGGGGCGAGCAGTACTTC. Protein sequence: CSVDSGGEQYF. V usage is TRBV29-1 and J usage is TRBJ2-7; perhaps D is TRBD1 or TRBD2 (5 bases each). Germline CDR1 and CDR2: SQVTM and ANQGSEA. V shed 3 bases and J shed 6 bases, with 9 bases lying between them. The CDR3 runs to 11 residues.

The chain couples TRBV6-6 to TRBJ1-5; TRBD1 might be the D (5 bases). CDR1 is MNHNY, CDR2 SVGAGI, per germline (reference sequence). Trimming pared 2 bases from V and 0 bases from J, leaving 8 bases between. The CDR3 totals 15 residues. This CDR3 is CASSYDSPSNQPQHF. CDR3 DNA: TGTGCCAGCAGTTACGACAGTCCTAGCAATCAGCCCCAGCATTTT.

This clone was observed a single time. The chain carries TRBV5-1 and TRBJ2-5, with a tentative D call TRBD2 (6 bases). CDR3 length: 14 amino acids. Germline assignment: CDR1 SGHRS and CDR2 YFSETQ. V shed 4 bases and J shed 5 bases, with 15 bases lying between them. Here the CDR3 DNA reads TGCGCCAGCAGCCCTATAGCGGTCCGGGAGACCCAGTACTTC. Translating it yields CASSPIAVRETQYF.

This clone was seen a single time. J is TRBJ2-1 and V is TRBV7-2; 8 bases match TRBD2. The CDR3 contains 13 residues. Germline-derived CDR1 and CDR2 are SGHTA and FQGNSA. Germline trimming cut 3 bases from V and 9 bases from J; bases unmatched to any gene: 4. CDR3 coding DNA: TGTGCCAGCAGCTTTGGACTAGCCCCTGAGCAGTTCTTC. Protein: CASSFGLAPEQFF.

This chain joins TRBV9 and TRBJ1-2, with D possibly TRBD1 on 5 matching bases. CDR1 and CDR2 from the germline V gene are SGDLS and YYNGEE. V lost 1 base and J 4 bases, leaving 14 bases between the germline ends. The CDR3 is 15 amino acids. The CDR3 region has the DNA TGTGCCAGCAGCGTAAAGGGAGGGGACGCCTATGGCTACACCTTC. Translation gives CASSVKGGDAYGYTF. The complete variable domain, with remaining parts taken from reference TRBV9 and TRBJ1-2, reads DSGVTQTPKHLITATGQRVTLRCSPRSGDLSVYWYQQSLDQGLQFLIQYYNGEERAKGNILERFSAQQFPDLHSELNLSSLELGDSALYFCASSVKGGDAYGYTFGSGTRLTVV.

As concerns this clone: The same CDR3 is also encoded by other DNA sequences in this sample. J is TRBJ1-2 and V is TRBV5-1; D is unclear. Trimming cost V 0 bases and J 4 bases, with 13 bases left between them. CDR1 and CDR2 from the germline V gene are SGHRS and YFSETQ. The length of the CDR3 is 15 residues. For the CDR3, the DNA is TGCGCCAGCAGCTTGGACGGGGTAAGCAGCTATGGCTACACCTTC. Protein: CASSLDGVSSYGYTF.